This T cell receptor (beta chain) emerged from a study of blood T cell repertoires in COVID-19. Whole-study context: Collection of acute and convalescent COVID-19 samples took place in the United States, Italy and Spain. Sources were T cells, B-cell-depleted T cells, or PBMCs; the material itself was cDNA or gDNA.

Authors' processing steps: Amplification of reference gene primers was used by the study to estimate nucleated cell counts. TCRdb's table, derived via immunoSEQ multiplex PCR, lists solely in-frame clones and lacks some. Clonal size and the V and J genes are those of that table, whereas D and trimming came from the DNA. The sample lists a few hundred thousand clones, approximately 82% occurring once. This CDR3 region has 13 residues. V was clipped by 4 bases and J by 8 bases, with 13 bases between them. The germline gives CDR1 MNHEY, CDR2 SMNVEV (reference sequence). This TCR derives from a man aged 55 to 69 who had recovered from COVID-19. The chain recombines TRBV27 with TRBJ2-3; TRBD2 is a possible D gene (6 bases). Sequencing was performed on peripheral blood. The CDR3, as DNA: TGTGCCAGCAGTTCCCGGGGGATGAGTACGCAGTATTTT. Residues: CASSSRGMSTQYF.